This TCR beta chain was found in a study of blood T cell repertoires in COVID-19. The CDR3 runs to 14 residues. Trimming took off 2 bases at V and 2 bases at J, with 10 bases between the two ends. Per germline, CDR1 SGHTA and CDR2 FQGTGA. Some clones are missing from TCRdb's copy, which holds only in-frame ones; the method was immunoSEQ multiplex PCR. The table lists 350,000 to 400,000 clones, around 87% of them singletons. This TCR was sampled from a woman aged 25 to 39 with acute COVID-19. This sequence joins TRBV7-3 and TRBJ2-7, with TRBD2 as a possible D gene (6 bases). Sequencing input: PBMCs or T cells enriched from blood (not recorded which). DNA of the CDR3: TGTGCCAGCAGCTTAGGCGGGGAAACCTACGAGCAGTACTTC. Its protein product is CASSLGGETYEQYF.